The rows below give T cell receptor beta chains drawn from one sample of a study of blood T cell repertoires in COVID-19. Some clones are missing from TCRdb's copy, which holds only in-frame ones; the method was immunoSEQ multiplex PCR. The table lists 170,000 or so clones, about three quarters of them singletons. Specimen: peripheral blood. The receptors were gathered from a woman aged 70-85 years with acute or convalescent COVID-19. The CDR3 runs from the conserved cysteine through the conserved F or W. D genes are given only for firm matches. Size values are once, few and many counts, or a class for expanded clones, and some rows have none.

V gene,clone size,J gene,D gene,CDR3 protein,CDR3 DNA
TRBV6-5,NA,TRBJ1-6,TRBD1,CASSKGTAYNSPLHF,TGTGCCAGCAGCAAGGGGACAGCTTATAATTCACCCCTCCACTTT
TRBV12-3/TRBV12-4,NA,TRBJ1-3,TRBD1,CASGTGGLDTIYF,TGTGCCAGCGGGACAGGGGGCCTAGACACCATATATTTT
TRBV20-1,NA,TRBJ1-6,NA,CSASIQGFNSPLHF,TGCAGTGCTAGTATTCAGGGGTTTAATTCACCCCTCCACTTT
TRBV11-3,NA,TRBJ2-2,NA,CASSFHSGNTGELFF,TGTGCCAGCAGCTTTCATTCAGGAAACACCGGGGAGCTGTTTTTT
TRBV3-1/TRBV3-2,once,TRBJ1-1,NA,CASRGPTEAFF,TGTGCCAGCAGGGGGCCCACTGAAGCTTTCTTT
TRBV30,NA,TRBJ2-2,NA,CASLIGAANTGELFF,TGTGCCTCCCTAATTGGGGCAGCGAACACCGGGGAGCTGTTTTTT
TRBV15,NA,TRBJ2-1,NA,CATSTSDSSRNEQFF,TGTGCCACCAGCACCTCGGACAGCTCCCGCAATGAGCAGTTCTTC
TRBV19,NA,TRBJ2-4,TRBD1,CASNNPETGDRNIQYF,TGTGCCAGTAACAATCCTGAGACAGGGGACCGAAACATTCAGTACTTC
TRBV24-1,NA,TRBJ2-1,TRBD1,CATSDSPGQGQTYNEQFF,TGTGCCACCAGTGATTCTCCGGGACAGGGACAAACCTACAATGAGCAGTTCTTC
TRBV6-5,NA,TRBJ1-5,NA,CASGRPGASNQPQHF,TGTGCCAGCGGCAGACCGGGTGCAAGCAATCAGCCCCAGCATTTT
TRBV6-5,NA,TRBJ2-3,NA,CASQLADTQYF,TGTGCCAGCCAGTTGGCAGATACGCAGTATTTT
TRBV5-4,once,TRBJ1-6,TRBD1,CASSLYRGAENSPLHF,TGTGCCAGCAGCTTATACAGGGGAGCTGAGAATTCACCCCTCCACTTT
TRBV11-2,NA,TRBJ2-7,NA,CASSLDRYREEQYF,TGTGCCAGCAGCTTAGATAGATACAGGGAGGAGCAGTACTTC
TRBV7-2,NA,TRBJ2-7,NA,CASSLGPVREQYF,TGTGCCAGCAGCTTAGGCCCAGTCCGCGAGCAGTACTTC
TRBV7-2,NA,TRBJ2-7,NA,CASSLVTGSNYEQYF,TGTGCCAGCAGCTTAGTTACAGGGTCCAACTACGAGCAGTACTTC
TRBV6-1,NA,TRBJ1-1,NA,CASSEARNTEAFF,TGTGCCAGCAGTGAAGCGAGGAACACTGAAGCTTTCTTT
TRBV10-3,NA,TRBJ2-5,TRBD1,CAIREAGTGDETQYF,TGTGCCATCAGAGAAGCCGGGACAGGGGACGAGACCCAGTACTTC
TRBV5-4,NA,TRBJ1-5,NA,CASSLNVYSNQPQHF,TGTGCCAGCAGCTTGAATGTTTATAGCAATCAGCCCCAGCATTTT
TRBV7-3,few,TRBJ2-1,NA,CASSLTSVAYNEQFF,TGTGCCAGCAGCTTAACTAGCGTCGCCTACAATGAGCAGTTCTTC
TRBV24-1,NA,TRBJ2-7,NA,CATLQGYEQYF,TGTGCCACCCTGCAGGGCTACGAGCAGTACTTC
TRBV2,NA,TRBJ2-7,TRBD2,CASSVREGPYEQYF,TGTGCCAGCAGTGTCCGGGAGGGCCCCTACGAGCAGTACTTC
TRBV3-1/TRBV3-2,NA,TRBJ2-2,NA,CASSRGRYTGELFF,TGTGCCAGCAGCCGCGGAAGGTACACCGGGGAGCTGTTTTTT
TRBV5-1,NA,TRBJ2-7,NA,CASRLTGSYEQYF,TGCGCCAGCAGGTTGACAGGCTCCTACGAGCAGTACTTC
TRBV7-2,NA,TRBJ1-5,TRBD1,CASSDRTGRDQPQHF,TGTGCCAGCAGCGATCGGACAGGGCGGGATCAGCCCCAGCATTTT
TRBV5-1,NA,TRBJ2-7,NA,CASSFRRGTALYEQYF,TGCGCCAGCAGCTTTAGACGCGGGACAGCCTTGTACGAGCAGTACTTC
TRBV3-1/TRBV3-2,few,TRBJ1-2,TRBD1,CASSQRQGHGYTF,TGTGCCAGCAGCCAACGACAGGGGCATGGCTACACCTTC
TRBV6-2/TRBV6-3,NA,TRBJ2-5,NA,CASSYSGRGKETQYF,TGTGCCAGCAGTTACTCTGGTCGGGGGAAAGAGACCCAGTACTTC
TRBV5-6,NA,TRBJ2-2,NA,CASSLWWQSVNTGELFF,TGTGCCAGCAGCTTGTGGTGGCAGAGCGTAAACACCGGGGAGCTGTTTTTT
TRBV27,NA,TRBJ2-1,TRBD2,CATLGTSGPSNEQFF,TGTGCCACCCTCGGGACTAGCGGGCCAAGCAATGAGCAGTTCTTC
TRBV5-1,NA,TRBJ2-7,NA,CASSLRVGYEQYF,TGCGCCAGCAGCTTACGGGTAGGCTACGAGCAGTACTTC
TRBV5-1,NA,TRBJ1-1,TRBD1,CASSLEGGRTEAFF,TGCGCCAGCAGCTTGGAAGGGGGCCGCACTGAAGCTTTCTTT
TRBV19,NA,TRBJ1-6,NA,CASSNNNNSPLYF,TGTGCCAGTAGTAACAACAATAATTCACCCCTCTACTTT
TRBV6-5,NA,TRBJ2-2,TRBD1,CASRSGQGYTGELFF,TGTGCCAGCAGGTCCGGACAGGGGTACACCGGGGAGCTGTTTTTT
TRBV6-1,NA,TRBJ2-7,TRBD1,CASSATAGQGPLYEQYF,TGTGCCAGCAGTGCTACCGCAGGACAGGGGCCTTTATACGAGCAGTACTTC
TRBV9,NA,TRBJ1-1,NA,CASTVGAQNTEAFF,TGTGCCAGCACCGTGGGGGCCCAGAACACTGAAGCTTTCTTT
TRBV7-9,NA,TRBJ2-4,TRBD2,CASSPPGLARNIQYF,TGTGCCAGCAGCCCCCCGGGACTAGCAAGAAACATTCAGTACTTC
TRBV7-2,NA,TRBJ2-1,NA,CASSLYQANNEQFF,TGTGCCAGCAGCTTATACCAGGCCAACAATGAGCAGTTCTTC
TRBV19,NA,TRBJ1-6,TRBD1,CASTTDRASNSPLHF,TGTGCCAGTACCACCGACAGGGCTTCTAATTCACCCCTCCACTTT
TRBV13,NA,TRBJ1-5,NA,CASSTQEVLVCNQPQHF,TGTGCCAGCAGCACCCAGGAAGTTCTGGTATGTAATCAGCCCCAGCATTTT
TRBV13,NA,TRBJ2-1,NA,CASSLGSGNEQFF,TGTGCCAGCAGCTTAGGTTCAGGTAATGAGCAGTTCTTC
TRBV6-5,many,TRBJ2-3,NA,CASSPGVGRDTQYF,TGTGCCAGCAGTCCTGGCGTGGGCAGAGATACGCAGTATTTT
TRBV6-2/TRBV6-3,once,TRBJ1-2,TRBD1,CASSYAGQAGYTF,TGTGCCAGCAGTTACGCGGGACAGGCTGGCTACACCTTC
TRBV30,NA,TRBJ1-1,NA,CAWTRGGVNTEAFF,TGTGCCTGGACAAGGGGGGGAGTGAACACTGAAGCTTTCTTT
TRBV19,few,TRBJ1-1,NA,CASSITVSGTEAFF,TGTGCCAGTAGTATTACGGTAAGTGGCACTGAAGCTTTCTTT
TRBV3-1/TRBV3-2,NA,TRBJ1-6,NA,CASSQYLPHRASGPYNSPLHF,TGTGCCAGCAGCCAATACTTACCACACAGGGCCTCCGGACCTTATAATTCACCCCTCCACTTT
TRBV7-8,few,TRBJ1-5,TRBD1,CASSLGTGHSNQPQHF,TGTGCCAGCAGCCTTGGGACAGGCCATAGCAATCAGCCCCAGCATTTT
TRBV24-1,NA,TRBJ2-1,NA,CATSSEGYASYNEQFF,TGTGCCACCAGTTCGGAGGGCTATGCCTCCTACAATGAGCAGTTCTTC
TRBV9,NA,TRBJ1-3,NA,CASSHGLRSSGNTIYF,TGTGCCAGCAGCCACGGACTCAGAAGCTCTGGAAACACCATATATTTT